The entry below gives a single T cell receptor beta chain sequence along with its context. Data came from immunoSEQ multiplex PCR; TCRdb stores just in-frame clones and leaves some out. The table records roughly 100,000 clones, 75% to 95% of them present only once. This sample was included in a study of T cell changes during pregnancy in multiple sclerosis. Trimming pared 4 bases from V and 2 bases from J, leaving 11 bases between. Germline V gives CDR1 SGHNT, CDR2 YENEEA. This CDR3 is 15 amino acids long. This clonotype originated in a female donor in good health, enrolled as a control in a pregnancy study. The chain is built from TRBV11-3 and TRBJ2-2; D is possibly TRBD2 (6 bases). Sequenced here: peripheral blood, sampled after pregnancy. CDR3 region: CASSSRGTNTGELFF. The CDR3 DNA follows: TGTGCCAGCAGCTCCCGGGGGACCAACACCGGGGAGCTGTTTTTT.